The present T cell receptor beta chain was sequenced within a study of blood T cell repertoires in COVID-19. Study details: Whether acute or convalescent, the COVID-19 samples came from the United States, Italy and Spain. From T cells, B-cell-depleted T cells, or PBMCs came the material, which was cDNA or gDNA.

About this clone itself: The same CDR3 is also encoded by other DNA sequences in this sample.

CDR3 length equals 15 residues. CDR1 MNHEY and CDR2 SMNVEV come from the germline V gene (reference sequence). Losses at the gene ends were 5 bases for V and 5 bases for J; bases not matched to a gene: 7. Original handling: From reference gene primer amplification, estimates of nucleated cell counts were derived. Using immunoSEQ multiplex PCR, the repertoire was profiled, and TCRdb retains in-frame clones only, with some absent. V and J calls and clone size are given by that table; D and trimming were obtained from the DNA. Of under 200,000 clones listed, around 89% are singletons. The receptor's source is a man in his fifties who had recovered from COVID-19. The sequenced sample consisted of peripheral blood. The J gene is TRBJ2-2, the V gene TRBV27; 8 bases fit TRBD1. Here the CDR3 DNA reads TGTGCCAGCAGTCCCCGGGACAGGCTTACCGGGGAGCTGTTTTTT. Its protein product is CASSPRDRLTGELFF.